This T cell receptor (beta chain) emerged from a study of CD8+CD57+ T cells in acquired aplastic anemia. Overall study: The study obtained an average of roughly 2.9 ug of DNA from sorted CD4+ and CD8+ cells. General study results and limits: Fewer than 30 shared CD8+ CDR3s appeared highly expressed within patients' immunodominant clones. In CD8+ cells, Simpson's diversity showed no significant difference between patients and controls.

It was genomic DNA that served as the template for profiling TCR beta VDJ and CDR3. TCRdb reprocessed the reads via MiXCR and lists one record per CDR3 protein. There are roughly 200,000 distinct CDR3 sequences in the sample; 55% to 65% occur only once, and roughly 64% lies in the top ten. A word on this clonotype: Antigen unknown.

Flow cytometry had shown expanded CD8+CD57+ cells in the patients chosen for sequencing. No patient had been given any therapy when blood was sampled. Germline CDR1 is LNHDA and CDR2 is SQIVND (reference sequence). V was pared by 3 bases and J by 2 bases, with 6 bases of the junction left unmatched. This CDR3 has 15 amino acids. This clonotype originated in a human donor with aplastic anemia. This chain uses TRBV19 with TRBJ1-2; 7 bases are shared with TRBD1. Sequenced input: sorted CD4+, CD8+, or CD8+CD57+ T cells (not recorded which) from PBMCs. CDR3 DNA sequence: TGTGCCAGTAGTATCTTAGGGGGCCAGAACTATGGCTACACCTTC. It codes for CASSILGGQNYGYTF.